What follows is one T cell receptor beta chain and its context. Antigen: not known. TCRdb ran MiXCR on the 5' RACE reads and lists one entry per CDR3 protein. Of 350,000 or so distinct CDR3 sequences in the sample, roughly 20% were seen once. This sample was included in a study of T-cell memory formation after mild COVID-19. Study results and limitations: The second-wave clones peaking on day 37 were not confirmed as SARS-CoV-2-specific. Whereas later expanders leaned CD4+, clones contracting day 15 to 85 showed a balanced CD4/CD8 makeup.

The CDR3 extends over 14 amino acids. Trimming took 3 bases from V and 9 from J, leaving 15 bases between them. V is TRBV12-3 or TRBV12-4 and J is TRBJ1-5, with a weak D call TRBD1 (6 bases). This clonotype was obtained from a man aged 18 to 35 who had mild COVID-19 (a few samples of this study predate the infection). Cell type and time point are not known. Input material: PBMCs or a T cell subset sorted from them (not recorded which). The CDR3 is CASSLLGGSGPQHF. In DNA form, the CDR3 reads TGTGCCAGCAGTTTGTTAGGGGGTAGCGGGCCCCAGCATTTT.